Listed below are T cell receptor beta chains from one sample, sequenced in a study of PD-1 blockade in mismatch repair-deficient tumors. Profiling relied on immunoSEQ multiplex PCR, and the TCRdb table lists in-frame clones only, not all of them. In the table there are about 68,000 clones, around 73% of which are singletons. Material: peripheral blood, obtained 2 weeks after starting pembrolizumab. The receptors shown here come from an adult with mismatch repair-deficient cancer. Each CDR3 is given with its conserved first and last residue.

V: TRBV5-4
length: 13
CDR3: CASSTGGNQPQHF

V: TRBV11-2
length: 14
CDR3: CASSQNYYTDTQYF

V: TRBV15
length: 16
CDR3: CATSRASGHSYNEQFF

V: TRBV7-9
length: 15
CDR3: CASSYYSDRGADQYF

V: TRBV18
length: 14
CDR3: CASSPPSGRETQYF

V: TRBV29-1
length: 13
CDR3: CSGIHSNTGELFF

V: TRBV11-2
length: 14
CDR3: CASSIVGTPGGYTF

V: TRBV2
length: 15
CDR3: CASSEAAGGHNEQFF

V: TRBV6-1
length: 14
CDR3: CASRLMGGIETQYF

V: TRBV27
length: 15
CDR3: CASRRMTGVGAEQFF

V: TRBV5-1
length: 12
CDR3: CASSHLQETQYF

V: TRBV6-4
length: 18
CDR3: CASSDHSSGRVSYNEQFF

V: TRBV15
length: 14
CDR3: CATSREVGIDGYTF

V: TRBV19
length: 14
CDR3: CASSLQGLNTEAFF

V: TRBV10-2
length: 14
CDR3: CASRLDRVGQPQHF

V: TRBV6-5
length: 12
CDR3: CASTTGVDTQYF

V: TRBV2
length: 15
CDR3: CASTQGTSGPYEQYF

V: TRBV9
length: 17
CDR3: CASSVGGGTGMSYEQYF

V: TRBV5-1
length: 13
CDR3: CASSLGSQETQYF

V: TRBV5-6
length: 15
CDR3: CASTFGDSSSYEQYF

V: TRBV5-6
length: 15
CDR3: CASSRGRAMTDTQYF

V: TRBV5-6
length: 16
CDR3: CASSFPGTGELSEQYF

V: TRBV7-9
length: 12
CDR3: CASSFLTDTQYF

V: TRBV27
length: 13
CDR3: CASRDRSSYEQYF

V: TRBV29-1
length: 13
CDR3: CSARQGDTGELFF

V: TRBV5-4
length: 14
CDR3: CASSLTAQGVEQYF

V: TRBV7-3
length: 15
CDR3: CASSLNVGSPGEQYF

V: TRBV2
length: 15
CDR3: CASSEWLAGGNEQFF

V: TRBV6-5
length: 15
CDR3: CASSYGTRGGYEQYF

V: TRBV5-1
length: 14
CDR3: CASSYRDVTYEQYF

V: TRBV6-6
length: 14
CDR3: CASSSRTSTDTQYF

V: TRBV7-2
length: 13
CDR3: CASSLRTGQPQHF

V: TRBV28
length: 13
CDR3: CATIGQGNYGYTF

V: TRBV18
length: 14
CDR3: CASSTGLDINEQFF

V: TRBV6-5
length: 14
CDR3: CASSPLFRDSEAFF

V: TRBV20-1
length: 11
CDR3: CSARETNEQFF

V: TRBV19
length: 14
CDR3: CASTSGLVGNEQFF